The sequence of this T cell receptor beta chain was determined in a study of control samples from healthy donors and cancer patients. The length of the CDR3 is 15 residues. Germline V gives CDR1 MDHEN, CDR2 SYDVKM. Trimming pared 8 bases from V and 3 bases from J, leaving 20 bases between. Assay: immunoSEQ multiplex PCR; the TCRdb copy retains only in-frame clones and omits some. This sample has 150,000 to 170,000 clones, with roughly 94% found just once. The sequence derives from a man aged 40-49 years in good health. The chain has TRBV28 and TRBJ2-7; D remains unclear. Specimen: blood. The CDR3 region is CASSHSLPVGYEQYF. CDR3 nucleotides: TGTGCCAGCTCCCACAGCCTACCCGTGGGCTACGAGCAGTACTTC. The whole variable domain, filled in from reference TRBV28 and TRBJ2-7, reads DVKVTQSSRYLVKRTGEKVFLECVQDMDHENMFWYRQDPGLGLRLIYFSYDVKMKEKGDIPEGYSVSREKKERFSLILESASTNQTSMYLCASSHSLPVGYEQYFGPGTRLTVT.